This is a list of T cell receptor beta chains from one sample in a study of shared clonotypes between healthy human individuals. Data came from immunoSEQ multiplex PCR; TCRdb stores just in-frame clones and leaves some out. The data contain about 2 million clones, less than 95% of them seen just once; the ten biggest clones take up 1.1%. Sequenced sample: naive CD8+ T cells sorted from blood. These receptors all stem from a man aged 18 to 30 in good health. CDR3s include the opening cysteine and the closing phenylalanine or tryptophan. D genes are given only for firm matches. Expanded clones are given a class, and other clones once, few, many or no size at all.

J: TRBJ2-1
V: TRBV4-1
D: TRBD2
size: NA
CDR3: CASSQSQAGVYNEQFF
DNA: TGCGCCAGCAGCCAAAGTCAAGCGGGAGTATACAATGAGCAGTTCTTC

J: TRBJ1-1
V: TRBV4-3
D: NA
size: NA
CDR3: CASSQDLRDTEAFF
DNA: TGCGCCAGCAGCCAAGATTTGCGCGACACTGAAGCTTTCTTT

J: TRBJ1-1
V: TRBV15
D: TRBD1
size: NA
CDR3: CATGTVNTEAFF
DNA: TGTGCCACCGGGACAGTCAACACTGAAGCTTTCTTT

J: TRBJ2-7
V: TRBV7-6
D: TRBD1
size: NA
CDR3: CASSPGQNYEQYF
DNA: TGTGCCAGCAGCCCGGGACAGAACTACGAGCAGTACTTC

J: TRBJ2-2
V: TRBV5-1
D: NA
size: NA
CDR3: CASSLAPGELFF
DNA: TGCGCCAGCAGCTTGGCCCCCGGGGAGCTGTTTTTT

J: TRBJ2-7
V: TRBV6-1
D: NA
size: NA
CDR3: CASSEAYPVLYEQYF
DNA: TGTGCCAGCAGTGAAGCATACCCTGTCCTCTACGAGCAGTACTTC

J: TRBJ2-7
V: TRBV27
D: TRBD1
size: NA
CDR3: CASSLTTGVFYEQYF
DNA: TGTGCCAGCAGTTTAACGACAGGGGTCTTCTACGAGCAGTACTTC

J: TRBJ2-7
V: TRBV6-5
D: TRBD2
size: once
CDR3: CASSYPRGGGFGEQYF
DNA: TGTGCCAGCAGTTACCCACGTGGCGGGGGATTCGGCGAGCAGTACTTC

J: TRBJ1-5
V: TRBV27
D: NA
size: NA
CDR3: CASSRGGQPQHF
DNA: TGTGCCAGCAGTAGGGGTGGACAGCCCCAGCATTTT

J: TRBJ2-7
V: TRBV4-2
D: NA
size: NA
CDR3: CASSQETVSYEQYF
DNA: TGTGCCAGCAGCCAAGAAACCGTTTCCTACGAGCAGTACTTC

J: TRBJ2-7
V: TRBV7-6
D: NA
size: NA
CDR3: CASSRDGYEQYF
DNA: TGTGCCAGCAGCCGTGACGGCTACGAGCAGTACTTC

J: TRBJ2-7
V: TRBV28
D: TRBD1
size: NA
CDR3: CASSLRALRGRHGPYEQYF
DNA: TGTGCCAGCAGTTTACGGGCCCTCAGGGGGCGACACGGGCCCTACGAGCAGTACTTC

J: TRBJ2-7
V: TRBV29-1
D: NA
size: NA
CDR3: CSVEGSGTYEQYF
DNA: TGCAGCGTTGAAGGCTCAGGAACCTACGAGCAGTACTTC

J: TRBJ2-1
V: TRBV4-1
D: TRBD2
size: NA
CDR3: CASSQGGTSGNNEQFF
DNA: TGCGCCAGCAGCCAAGGGGGGACTAGCGGGAACAATGAGCAGTTCTTC

J: TRBJ2-5
V: TRBV4-1
D: TRBD1
size: NA
CDR3: CASSQAQGAIQETQYF
DNA: TGCGCCAGCAGCCAAGCCCAGGGGGCGATCCAAGAGACCCAGTACTTC

J: TRBJ2-7
V: TRBV27
D: TRBD2
size: NA
CDR3: CASRWTSGRYEQYF
DNA: TGTGCCAGCAGGTGGACTAGCGGGCGCTACGAGCAGTACTTC

J: TRBJ2-5
V: TRBV4-1
D: TRBD2
size: NA
CDR3: CASRLGTTNQETQYF
DNA: TGCGCCAGCAGGCTCGGGACTACCAACCAAGAGACCCAGTACTTC

J: TRBJ2-3
V: TRBV13
D: NA
size: NA
CDR3: CASSISRGRTDTQYF
DNA: TGTGCCAGCAGCATTTCTAGGGGACGCACAGATACGCAGTATTTT

J: TRBJ1-1
V: TRBV7-9
D: TRBD1
size: NA
CDR3: CASSRQGSEAFF
DNA: TGTGCCAGCAGTCGACAGGGTTCTGAAGCTTTCTTT

J: TRBJ2-2
V: TRBV9
D: NA
size: NA
CDR3: CASSVGGTGELFF
DNA: TGTGCCAGCAGCGTAGGAGGAACCGGGGAGCTGTTTTTT

J: TRBJ2-1
V: TRBV5-8
D: TRBD2
size: once
CDR3: CASSFSGGNEQFF
DNA: TGTGCCAGCAGCTTCAGCGGGGGGAACGAGCAGTTCTTC

J: TRBJ2-2
V: TRBV7-2
D: TRBD2
size: once
CDR3: CASSSYSGTSVSGELFF
DNA: TGTGCCAGCAGCTCCTACTCCGGGACTAGCGTTTCCGGGGAGCTGTTTTTT

J: TRBJ2-7
V: TRBV7-6
D: NA
size: NA
CDR3: CASSPRVGGSSYEQYF
DNA: TGTGCCAGCAGCCCCCGGGTAGGGGGATCCTCCTACGAGCAGTACTTC

J: TRBJ2-7
V: TRBV6-6
D: NA
size: NA
CDR3: CASSPWGTSSYEQYF
DNA: TGTGCCAGCAGCCCGTGGGGGACCAGCTCCTACGAGCAGTACTTC

J: TRBJ1-6
V: TRBV7-8
D: NA
size: NA
CDR3: CASSLEVPANSPLHF
DNA: TGTGCCAGCAGCTTAGAGGTACCGGCTAATTCACCCCTCCACTTT

J: TRBJ2-1
V: TRBV5-4
D: NA
size: NA
CDR3: CASSFGGQQFF
DNA: TGTGCCAGCAGCTTTGGGGGGCAGCAGTTCTTC

J: TRBJ2-5
V: TRBV7-9
D: TRBD2
size: NA
CDR3: CASSLVPSGIVETQYF
DNA: TGTGCCAGCAGCTTAGTGCCCAGCGGGATAGTTGAGACCCAGTACTTC

J: TRBJ2-1
V: TRBV4-3
D: NA
size: NA
CDR3: CASSQGLGSYNEQFF
DNA: TGCGCCAGCAGCCAAGGGCTGGGCTCCTACAATGAGCAGTTCTTC

J: TRBJ1-3
V: TRBV6-6
D: NA
size: once
CDR3: CASSGEFTGNTIYF
DNA: TGTGCCAGCAGTGGGGAGTTCACTGGAAACACCATATATTTT

J: TRBJ1-2
V: TRBV14
D: NA
size: NA
CDR3: CASSQVRGALAYGYTF
DNA: TGTGCCAGCAGCCAAGTGCGGGGGGCGCTTGCCTATGGCTACACCTTC

J: TRBJ2-2
V: TRBV10-3
D: NA
size: once
CDR3: CAISTLEHLNTGELFF
DNA: TGTGCCATCAGTACGCTCGAACACTTGAACACCGGGGAGCTGTTTTTT

J: TRBJ2-1
V: TRBV6-1
D: NA
size: NA
CDR3: CASSEEAGPYNEQFF
DNA: TGTGCCAGCAGTGAAGAGGCGGGCCCTTACAATGAGCAGTTCTTC

J: TRBJ2-7
V: TRBV27
D: TRBD1
size: NA
CDR3: CASSSGTGDYEQYF
DNA: TGTGCCAGCAGTTCCGGGACAGGGGACTACGAGCAGTACTTC

J: TRBJ2-1
V: TRBV10-1
D: TRBD2
size: NA
CDR3: CASSDRREDVNEQFF
DNA: TGCGCCAGCAGTGATCGGCGGGAGGATGTTAATGAGCAGTTCTTC

J: TRBJ2-1
V: TRBV2
D: TRBD2
size: NA
CDR3: CATNGGEGLGSNEQFF
DNA: TGTGCCACCAACGGAGGGGAGGGCCTTGGGTCCAATGAGCAGTTCTTC

J: TRBJ2-3
V: TRBV10-1
D: TRBD1
size: NA
CDR3: CASSGTGSTDTQYF
DNA: TGCGCCAGCTCCGGGACAGGAAGCACAGATACGCAGTATTTT

J: TRBJ2-7
V: TRBV5-1
D: NA
size: NA
CDR3: CASSLETTYEQYF
DNA: TGCGCCAGCAGCTTGGAGACGACCTACGAGCAGTACTTC

J: TRBJ1-3
V: TRBV9
D: NA
size: NA
CDR3: CASSQYGNTIYF
DNA: TGTGCCAGCAGCCAATATGGAAACACCATATATTTT

J: TRBJ2-3
V: TRBV9
D: TRBD2
size: NA
CDR3: CASSVVPQREVGADTQYF
DNA: TGTGCCAGCAGCGTAGTTCCCCAGCGGGAGGTTGGGGCAGATACGCAGTATTTT

J: TRBJ2-3
V: TRBV27
D: NA
size: NA
CDR3: CASSARGTDTQYF
DNA: TGTGCCAGCAGTGCCAGGGGAACAGATACGCAGTATTTT

J: TRBJ1-4
V: TRBV7-8
D: TRBD1
size: NA
CDR3: CASSLPKWGDSFNEKLFF
DNA: TGTGCCAGCAGCTTACCGAAGTGGGGGGACAGCTTTAATGAAAAACTGTTTTTT

J: TRBJ2-2
V: TRBV5-4
D: NA
size: NA
CDR3: CASSFGTPQPTGELFF
DNA: TGTGCCAGCAGCTTCGGGACTCCGCAACCGACCGGGGAGCTGTTTTTT

J: TRBJ2-2
V: TRBV5-1
D: NA
size: NA
CDR3: CASSRGTGTGELFF
DNA: TGCGCCAGCAGTAGGGGGACGGGCACCGGGGAGCTGTTTTTT

J: TRBJ2-7
V: TRBV10-2
D: NA
size: NA
CDR3: CASSGGTLGYEQYF
DNA: TGCGCCAGCAGTGGGGGGACTTTAGGCTACGAGCAGTACTTC